Sequencing of this T cell receptor (beta chain) was carried out in a study of breast tumors, draining lymph nodes, adjacent tissues. Whole-study findings and limits: Tumor repertoires ranked between lymph nodes and nontumor tissue in diversity, with V and J gene preferences. That most tumor T cells come from lymph nodes remained unproven. Compared with basal-like, luminal-like tumors shared significantly more repertoire with nontumor tissue.

MiXCR was run by TCRdb on the multiplex PCR reads, yielding one entry per CDR3 protein. This table has around 13,000 distinct CDR3 sequences, roughly three quarters appearing once. The germline V gene encodes CDR1 LGHNA and CDR2 YNFKEQ. The CDR3 consists of 17 residues. After removal of 0 bases from V and 3 bases from J, the junction contained 2 bases not matched to a gene. This clonotype occurred many times. The antigen is not known. The chain combines TRBV4-2 with TRBJ2-3; 14 bases are a match to TRBD2. Sequencing was done on a sample of tumor-adjacent breast tissue. The sequence derives from a female donor with breast cancer. Some clones in this sample may be carry-over from other donors' samples. CDR3 nucleotides: TGTGCCAGCAGCCAAGATGGGACTAGCGGGAGAACAGATACGCAGTATTTT. Encoded protein: CASSQDGTSGRTDTQYF.